Shown below are 23 T cell receptor beta chains from a single sample sequenced in a study of blood T cell repertoires in COVID-19. Here immunoSEQ multiplex PCR was the method, and the copy in TCRdb shows in-frame clones only, minus some. This table holds over 150,000 clones, about 73% found once. Material for sequencing was peripheral blood. These receptors were collected from a man older than 75 with acute or convalescent COVID-19.

This chain links TRBV13 with TRBJ2-6; D perhaps matches TRBD1 (6 bases). The germline V gene encodes CDR1 PRHDT and CDR2 FYEKMQ (reference sequence). V lost 5 bases to trimming and J lost 2 bases, with 13 bases between them. The CDR3 consists of 16 residues. Here the CDR3 DNA reads TGTGCCAGCAGCAGCCTAGGGGGAACTGGGGCCAACGTCCTGACTTTC. Its translation: CASSSLGGTGANVLTF.

Only one count was recorded for this clone. The chain is built from TRBV5-4 and TRBJ1-2; D remains ambiguous. The CDR3 is 12 residues long. Between the trimmed V and J ends, which lost 5 bases and 5 bases, there was a span of 10 bases. The germline V gene encodes CDR1 SGHNT and CDR2 YYREEE (reference sequence). CDR3 nucleotide sequence: TGTGCCAGCAGTGTTGACTCGTATGGCTACACCTTC. Residues: CASSVDSYGYTF.

The rearrangement uses TRBV19 and TRBJ1-2, with TRBD1 identical over 8 bases. The V gene's germline CDR1 is LNHDA and CDR2 SQIVND (reference sequence). The CDR3 contains 15 residues. V gave up 4 bases and J gave up 4 bases; unmatched junction bases: 8. CDR3 in amino acids: CASSRGQDPSYGYTF. CDR3 nucleotides: TGTGCCAGTAGTAGGGGACAGGACCCGTCCTATGGCTACACCTTC.

As to this clone: The identical CDR3 is also encoded by other nucleotide sequences in the sample. This chain joins TRBV18 and TRBJ1-1; the D is unclear. This CDR3 spans 15 amino acids. V gave up 3 bases and J gave up 1 base, with 12 bases separating them. Germline loops: CDR1 KGHSH, CDR2 LQKENI. The CDR3 DNA reads as TGTGCCAGCTCACCGTTTGGAGCGGAGAACACTGAAGCTTTCTTT. As protein: CASSPFGAENTEAFF.

The chain carries TRBV12-3 or TRBV12-4 and TRBJ1-5; D ambiguous. The CDR3 is 12 residues long. V lost 6 bases, J lost 5 bases, and 8 bases lay in between. The CDR3 sequence is CASRATDQPQHF. CDR3 nucleotide sequence: TGTGCCAGCAGAGCTACAGATCAGCCCCAGCATTTT.

This chain links TRBV18 with TRBJ1-3; D may be TRBD1 (6 bases). Germline CDR1 KGHSH, CDR2 LQKENI. Trimming took off 1 base at V and 0 bases at J, with 10 bases between the two ends. The CDR3 is 16 amino acids. The CDR3 sequence is CASSPLAGDSGNTIYF. For the CDR3, the DNA is TGTGCCAGCTCACCACTAGCAGGGGACTCTGGAAACACCATATATTTT. Full variable domain (rest looked up from reference TRBV18 and TRBJ1-3): NAGVMQNPRHLVRRRGQEARLRCSPMKGHSHVYWYRQLPEEGLKFMVYLQKENIIDESGMPKERFSAEFPKEGPSILRIQQVVRGDSAAYFCASSPLAGDSGNTIYFGEGSWLTVV.

This clone appeared a few times. This chain connects TRBV19 to TRBJ2-3; perhaps TRBD1 as D (5 bases). The CDR3 runs 15 residues. The V and J ends lost 3 bases and 1 base respectively, with 11 bases between them. Germline CDR1 LNHDA, CDR2 SQIVND (reference sequence). Here the CDR3 reads CASSIPGKGTDTQYF. DNA for the CDR3: TGTGCCAGTAGTATTCCAGGGAAGGGCACAGATACGCAGTATTTT.

The chain carries TRBV5-1 and TRBJ2-1; weak D call: TRBD1 (5 bases). CDR3 length equals 15 residues. V was clipped by 7 bases and J by 1 base, with 15 bases between them. The germline V gene encodes CDR1 SGHRS and CDR2 YFSETQ. This chain's CDR3 is CASSYAGLSYNEQFF. CDR3 nucleotide sequence: TGCGCCAGCTCTTATGCAGGGCTATCCTACAATGAGCAGTTCTTC.

The chain uses TRBV11-2 and TRBJ1-1, with 9 bases that match TRBD1. The CDR3 consists of 14 residues. With 5 bases clipped from V and 4 bases from J, the junction kept 5 bases outside the gene matches. Per germline, CDR1 SGHAT and CDR2 FQNNGV. This CDR3 reads CASSQDRGGTEAFF. CDR3 coding DNA: TGTGCCAGCAGCCAGGACAGGGGCGGCACTGAAGCTTTCTTT.

V usage is TRBV5-1 and J usage is TRBJ1-1; a weak D match, TRBD1 (6 bases). Germline CDR1 and CDR2: SGHRS and YFSETQ. CDR3 length: 15 residues. Trimming removed 4 bases at V and 1 base at J, with 14 bases between. Here the CDR3 DNA reads TGCGCCAGCAGCCCTTACAGGGATGCGAACACTGAAGCTTTCTTT. Translated, it gives CASSPYRDANTEAFF.

The J gene is TRBJ1-1, the V gene TRBV19; D gene uncertain. The CDR3 length is 14 residues. Germline-derived CDR1 and CDR2 are LNHDA and SQIVND (reference sequence). V gave up 5 bases and J gave up 5 bases, with 15 bases separating them. Here the CDR3 DNA reads TGTGCCAGTAGTGTTGCTCAGTCGAGGACTGAAGCTTTCTTT. Its protein is CASSVAQSRTEAFF.

The table lists this clone with a count of one. The chain uses TRBV6-2 or TRBV6-3 and TRBJ2-3; TRBD2 matches at 11 bases. Germline V gives CDR1 MNHEY, CDR2 SVGEGT. The CDR3 consists of 17 residues. V was pared by 1 base and J by 4 bases, with 7 bases of the junction left unmatched. Written as DNA, the CDR3 is TGTGCCAGCAGTTACTGGCCTACTAGCGGGGGTCCAGATACGCAGTATTTT. Protein sequence: CASSYWPTSGGPDTQYF.

This chain's CDR3 is CASSEVAGSSYNEQFF. The CDR3 DNA reads TGCGCCAGCAGCGAGGTAGCGGGGAGCTCCTACAATGAGCAGTTCTTC. This chain connects TRBV5-1 to TRBJ2-1, with TRBD2 identical over 8 bases. CDR1 and CDR2 from the germline V gene are SGHRS and YFSETQ. J gave up 0 bases and V 4 bases, and 6 bases lay outside the gene matches. The CDR3 sequence is 16 residues long.

This chain links TRBV6-1 with TRBJ2-3; no clear D. V was clipped by 2 bases and J by 0 bases, with 9 bases between them. The CDR3 is 15 amino acids. Germline V gene sequence: CDR1 MNHNS, CDR2 SASEGT. Here the CDR3 reads CASSERFSSTDTQYF. CDR3 nucleotides: TGTGCCAGCAGTGAACGGTTTTCTAGCACAGATACGCAGTATTTT.

The chain uses TRBV5-6 and TRBJ1-5; D might be TRBD1 (5 bases). Germline CDR1 and CDR2: SGHDT and YYEEEE. Trimming cost V 4 bases and J 6 bases, with 23 bases left between them. The CDR3 sequence is 17 residues long. DNA of the CDR3: TGTGCCAGCAGCATATCTCCGGGTCCTCAGGGCGGTCAGCCCCAGCATTTT. Amino acids: CASSISPGPQGGQPQHF.

This clone was picked up many times. The same CDR3 can be traced to other DNA sequences in this sample. The chain has TRBV3-1 (or the pseudogene TRBV3-2) and TRBJ2-2; maybe TRBD1 (6 bases). V shed 4 bases and J shed 2 bases, with 17 bases lying between them. Germline values: CDR1 LGHDT, CDR2 YNNKEL (reference sequence). The CDR3 spans 17 residues. The CDR3 loop is CASSPGPGQINTGELFF. The CDR3 DNA is TGTGCCAGCAGCCCCGGACCGGGACAAATTAACACCGGGGAGCTGTTTTTT.

The V gene is TRBV6-5, the J gene TRBJ1-4; TRBD1 is a possible D gene (5 bases). The CDR3 extends over 14 amino acids. Germline values: CDR1 MNHEY, CDR2 SVGAGI. V lost 6 bases, J lost 8 bases, and 16 bases lay in between. Here the CDR3 reads CASSNGGNQEKLFF. As DNA, the CDR3 is TGTGCCAGCAGCAATGGGGGGAATCAGGAAAAACTGTTTTTT.

This chain connects TRBV2 to TRBJ1-5; the match to TRBD1 covers 11 bases. The ends lost 6 bases at V and 7 bases at J; junction bases unmatched: 2. The length of the CDR3 is 13 residues. Germline values: CDR1 SNHLY, CDR2 FYNNEI. The CDR3 protein is CASRGQGGQPQHF. In DNA, the CDR3 is TGTGCCAGCAGGGGACAGGGGGGACAGCCCCAGCATTTT.

This chain uses TRBV11-3 with TRBJ2-7; tentative D call: TRBD1 (5 bases). Trimming took 4 bases from V and 4 from J, leaving 17 bases between them. Germline CDR1 reads SGHNT; CDR2 reads YENEEA. This CDR3 comprises 15 residues. The CDR3 loop is CASSSPPGTGYEQYF. The DNA for the CDR3 is TGTGCCAGCAGCTCCCCCCCCGGCACAGGATACGAGCAGTACTTC. Filled out from reference TRBV11-3 and TRBJ2-7, the complete variable domain reads EAGVVQSPRYKIIEKKQPVAFWCNPISGHNTLYWYLQNLGQGPELLIRYENEEAVDDSQLPKDRFSAERLKGVDSTLKIQPAELGDSAVYLCASSSPPGTGYEQYFGPGTRLTVT.

V gene TRBV6-5 combines with J gene TRBJ2-7; TRBD1 matches at 9 bases. From germline, CDR1 is MNHEY and CDR2 SVGAGI. The CDR3 extends over 16 amino acids. The ends lost 2 bases at V and 3 bases at J; junction bases unmatched: 8. The CDR3 region has the DNA TGTGCCAGCAGTTACGGGGACAGGGAAGGGAGCTACGAGCAGTACGTC. Its protein is CASSYGDREGSYEQYV.

This chain links TRBV7-9 with TRBJ1-2, with 8 bases matching TRBD1. The CDR3 length is 16 residues. Germline values: CDR1 SEHNR, CDR2 FQNEAQ (reference sequence). V was clipped by 6 bases and J by 7 bases; unmatched bases: 16. The chain's CDR3 is CASRTSLGQGRGGYTF. Here the CDR3 DNA reads TGTGCCAGCAGAACTAGCCTTGGACAGGGTCGTGGTGGCTACACCTTC.

A single count supports this clone. This chain uses TRBV12-5 with TRBJ1-4; a weak D match, TRBD1 (6 bases). Germline V gives CDR1 LGHNT, CDR2 FRNRAP. Trimming removed 1 base at V and 6 bases at J, with 9 bases between. The CDR3 has 14 residues. CDR3 residues: CASGLGRGDEKLFF. In DNA form, the CDR3 reads TGTGCTAGTGGTTTGGGCAGGGGCGATGAAAAACTGTTTTTT.

This clone has just one count. In DNA form, the CDR3 reads TGTGCCAGCAGCAAGGCCCCGGGACTAGCGGGGGGACCGAACACCGGGGAGCTGTTTTTT. Protein product: CASSKAPGLAGGPNTGELFF. The chain recombines TRBV6-6 with TRBJ2-2; the match to TRBD2 covers 15 bases. Germline V gene data show CDR1 as MNHNY and CDR2 as SVGAGI (reference sequence). Trimming removed 6 bases from V and 0 bases from J; junction bases left unmatched: 11. This CDR3 spans 20 amino acids.